The 15 T cell receptor beta chains in this list originate from one sample, sequenced in a study of CD8 T cells in ankylosing spondylitis. TCRdb itself ran the 5' RACE reads through MiXCR, one entry per CDR3 protein. The table lists 700,000 to 850,000 distinct CDR3 sequences, approximately 12% of them singletons. Study-level findings and limits: For ankylosing spondylitis blood, a TCR beta motif of roughly 8 highly homologous variants appeared characteristic.

Antigen specificity for these receptors is unknown. Material for sequencing was blood, either unsorted or a sorted T cell fraction (not recorded which). These receptors all stem from a male donor with ankylosing spondylitis.

This clonotype has a count of ten or more. In DNA, the CDR3 is TGTGCCAGCAGCTTAGGAATGGGTGTTAATGAAAAACTGTTTTTT. It is translated as CASSLGMGVNEKLFF. The rearrangement joins TRBV7-9 to TRBJ1-4; no reliable D call. CDR1 SEHNR and CDR2 FQNEAQ come from the germline V gene (reference sequence). The CDR3 is made up of 15 amino acids. Trimming cost V 1 base and J 4 bases, with 10 bases left between them.

There are a few counts of this clonotype. This sequence joins TRBV10-3 and TRBJ2-2, with D unclear. Germline V gives CDR1 ENHRY, CDR2 SYGVKD. This CDR3 contains 14 residues. The V end was cut by 4 bases, the J end by 2 bases, with 8 bases between. Written as DNA, the CDR3 is TGTGCCATCAGTGGGGTCAGAAACACCGGGGAGCTGTTTTTT. This encodes CAISGVRNTGELFF.

This clonotype was seen only a few times. The CDR3 loop is CASSRARLSTDTQYF. CDR3 in DNA: TGTGCCAGCAGCCGAGCTAGGCTTAGCACAGATACGCAGTATTTT. The chain has TRBV7-8 and TRBJ2-3; D unresolved. V lost 5 bases and J lost 0, with 12 bases in between. Germline values: CDR1 SGHVS, CDR2 FQNEAQ. This CDR3 is 15 amino acids long. Filled out from reference TRBV7-8 and TRBJ2-3, the complete variable domain reads GAGVSQSPRYKVAKRGQDVALRCDPISGHVSLFWYQQALGQGPEFLTYFQNEAQLDKSGLPSDRFFAERPEGSVSTLKIQRTQQEDSAVYLCASSRARLSTDTQYFGPGTRLTVL.

This clonotype showed up many times. CDR3 loop: CASSFLGGTDTQYF. CDR3 sequence (DNA): TGTGCCAGCAGCTTCCTGGGGGGCACAGATACGCAGTATTTT. The chain uses TRBV5-6 and TRBJ2-3; possibly TRBD1 or TRBD2 for D (5 bases each). V lost 2 bases to trimming and J lost 1 base, with 8 bases between them. CDR3 length: 14 amino acids. CDR1 and CDR2 (germline): SGHDT, YYEEEE.

V is TRBV20-1 and J is TRBJ1-5; the D gene is possibly TRBD1 (5 bases). This CDR3 region has 15 residues. The V gene lost 2 bases and the J gene lost 3 bases, with 14 bases spanning the gap. In germline, CDR1 is DFQATT, CDR2 SNEGSKA (reference sequence). The CDR3 sequence: CSARSPRQTNQPQHF. DNA of the CDR3: TGCAGTGCTAGATCTCCCAGACAGACCAATCAGCCCCAGCATTTT.

The chain has TRBV20-1 and TRBJ2-3; the match to TRBD2 covers 8 bases. V dropped 6 bases and J dropped 1; count of bases not matched to a gene: 15. This CDR3 spans 17 amino acids. CDR1 DFQATT and CDR2 SNEGSKA come from the germline V gene (reference sequence). The CDR3 loop reads CSASNWPRGAGTDTQYF. The CDR3 DNA reads TGCAGTGCGAGTAATTGGCCGCGGGGGGCCGGCACAGATACGCAGTATTTT.

The rearrangement links TRBV10-3 to TRBJ1-1; tentatively, D is TRBD1 (5 bases). This CDR3 comprises 13 residues. V lost 6 bases and J 4 bases, leaving 12 bases between the germline ends. Germline assignment: CDR1 ENHRY and CDR2 SYGVKD. The chain's CDR3 is CAISGKQATEAFF. DNA of the CDR3: TGTGCCATCAGCGGAAAACAGGCCACTGAAGCTTTCTTT.

This clonotype was counted many times. The chain carries TRBV29-1 and TRBJ2-3; D is unresolved. Looked up from germline, CDR1 is SQVTM and CDR2 is ANQGSEA. The CDR3 runs to 13 residues. V was trimmed by 0 bases and J by 3 bases, leaving 7 bases between them. CDR3 residues: CSVEEVQTDTQYF. CDR3 in DNA: TGCAGCGTTGAAGAGGTCCAGACAGATACGCAGTATTTT.

This clonotype has just a few counts. J is TRBJ1-1 and V is TRBV14; D is undetermined. The germline V gene has CDR1 SGHDN and CDR2 FVKESK. The ends were cut back, 2 bases at V and 0 bases at J, with 13 bases in the middle. There are 16 residues in the CDR3. The CDR3 DNA reads as TGTGCCAGCAGCCAATATGGTGGACTCATGAACACTGAAGCTTTCTTT. As protein: CASSQYGGLMNTEAFF.

This clonotype was seen a handful of times. This chain connects TRBV4-3 to TRBJ1-2; TRBD1 matches at 9 bases. Germline trimming cut 0 bases from V and 5 bases from J; bases unmatched to any gene: 7. Germline CDR1 is LGHNA and CDR2 is YSLEER. The CDR3 runs to 16 residues. The chain's CDR3 is CASSQERTGEFYGYTF. The DNA of the CDR3 is TGCGCCAGCAGCCAAGAGCGGACAGGGGAGTTTTATGGCTACACCTTC.

This clonotype was detected ten times or more. This chain connects TRBV24-1 to TRBJ2-1, with 12 bases matching TRBD2. The V segment lost 9 bases and the J segment 4 bases; nucleotides outside the gene matches: 9. The CDR3 runs 16 residues. CDR1 is KGHDR, CDR2 SFDVKD, per germline. CDR3 in amino acids: CATGSTSGRNYNEQFF. Written as DNA, the CDR3 is TGTGCCACCGGATCCACTAGCGGGAGGAATTACAATGAGCAGTTCTTC.

The chain links TRBV6-1 to TRBJ1-6; 8 nucleotides align to TRBD1. CDR1 and CDR2 (germline): MNHNS, SASEGT. CDR3 size: 16 residues. V was clipped by 2 bases and J by 8 bases; unmatched bases: 8. CDR3 region: CASSELGQGWDSPLHF. For the CDR3, the DNA is TGTGCCAGCAGTGAACTCGGACAGGGCTGGGATTCACCCCTCCACTTT.

This clonotype has only a few counts. The chain joins TRBV29-1 to TRBJ2-3, with D maybe TRBD1 (5 bases). The CDR3 extends over 17 amino acids. The V end lost 3 bases, the J end lost 0 bases, and 19 bases lay between the germline ends. In germline, CDR1 is SQVTM, CDR2 ANQGSEA. The CDR3 loop is CSVDRGWQGRSTDTQYF. CDR3 sequence (DNA): TGCAGCGTTGACCGTGGTTGGCAGGGCCGAAGCACAGATACGCAGTATTTT.

This clonotype was recorded a few times. This chain links TRBV9 with TRBJ1-2; tentatively, D is TRBD1 (6 bases). This CDR3 contains 15 residues. The germline gives CDR1 SGDLS, CDR2 YYNGEE. V dropped 3 bases and J dropped 6 bases, with 18 bases sitting between them. Written as DNA, the CDR3 is TGTGCCAGCAGCGGCTACCAGGGGCGCAGGGATGGCTACACCTTC. Its translation: CASSGYQGRRDGYTF.

The V call is TRBV11-2, the J call TRBJ2-3; D unresolved. This CDR3 has 12 residues. Per germline, CDR1 SGHAT and CDR2 FQNNGV. Between the trimmed V and J ends, which lost 5 bases and 11 bases, there was a span of 14 bases. The CDR3: CASSPTIAEQYF. The CDR3 bases are TGTGCCAGCAGCCCGACAATCGCAGAGCAGTATTTT.